This TCR beta chain was identified during a study of blood T cell repertoires in COVID-19. Study overall: Spain, Italy and the United States supplied samples that represented acute and convalescent COVID-19.

The CDR3 length is 17 residues. Germline CDR1 SGHAT, CDR2 FQNNGV. Trimming removed 1 base from V and 1 base from J; junction bases left unmatched: 4. Ten or more counts support this clone. Original handling: Counts of nucleated cells, estimated from reference gene primer amplification, were obtained. Measured with immunoSEQ multiplex PCR; TCRdb has only the in-frame clones, and not every one. That table supplies the V and J calls and clone size; D and trimming were determined from the DNA. Altogether more than 200,000 clones are present, 70% to 90% being singletons, with the ten largest covering approximately 10%.

The origin of this receptor is a man in his forties or fifties with COVID-19, enrolled during active disease. The sample was peripheral blood. The chain carries TRBV11-2 and TRBJ2-1; 10 bases map to TRBD2. The CDR3 region has the DNA TGTGCCAGCAGCTTAGCCCTAGCGGGAGTTTCCTACAATGAGCAGTTCTTC. This encodes CASSLALAGVSYNEQFF.